This entry lists 27 T cell receptor beta chains sequenced from one sample in a study of cytomegalovirus exposure and HLA in healthy donors. The PCR was carried out with 60 Vbeta primers and 13 Jbeta primers. Method: immunoSEQ multiplex PCR; TCRdb's copy keeps in-frame clones and lacks some. Its table records about 140,000 clones. The sample comprised PBMCs. The receptors here all came from a woman younger than 35 in good health and CMV-seronegative.

V usage is TRBV19 and J usage is TRBJ1-5, with a possible D match to TRBD1 (6 bases). Germline CDR1 and CDR2: LNHDA and SQIVND (reference sequence). Trimming shortened V by 3 bases and J by 6 bases, and 21 bases separated the two germline ends. CDR3 size: 17 residues. CDR3 in amino acids: CASSIVLTGSGIQPQHF. The CDR3 nucleotides are TGTGCCAGTAGTATCGTGTTGACAGGTTCTGGCATTCAGCCCCAGCATTTT.

The rearrangement uses TRBV10-3 and TRBJ2-3; 12 nucleotides agree with TRBD2. Per germline, CDR1 ENHRY and CDR2 SYGVKD. V was clipped by 1 base and J by 1 base; unmatched bases: 12. This CDR3 is built from 20 residues. The CDR3 nucleotides are TGTGCCATCAGTGAGTACGGGAGGACTAGCGGGATTGCGGGCACAGATACGCAGTATTTT. Its translation: CAISEYGRTSGIAGTDTQYF.

The chain's CDR3 is CASSFNLLSRGRAEAFF. The CDR3 region has the DNA TGTGCCAGCAGCTTTAACCTCTTGTCGAGGGGGCGAGCCGAAGCTTTCTTT. The V gene is TRBV5-4, the J gene TRBJ1-1; 7 nucleotides match TRBD1. The CDR3 extends over 17 amino acids. Looked up from germline, CDR1 is SGHNT and CDR2 is YYREEE (reference sequence). Losses at the gene ends were 2 bases for V and 8 bases for J; bases not matched to a gene: 18. Supplemented by reference TRBV5-4 and TRBJ1-1, the full variable domain reads ETGVTQSPTHLIKTRGQQVTLRCSSQSGHNTVSWYQQALGQGPQFIFQYYREEENGRGNFPPRFSGLQFPNYSSELNVNALELDDSALYLCASSFNLLSRGRAEAFFGQGTRLTVV.

J is TRBJ1-2 and V is TRBV28; D might be TRBD1 (5 bases). Per germline, CDR1 MDHEN and CDR2 SYDVKM. V dropped 4 bases and J dropped 8 bases, with 14 bases sitting between them. This CDR3 comprises 13 residues. The CDR3: CASSSGLWRGYTF. As DNA, the CDR3 is TGTGCCAGCAGTTCGGGACTGTGGAGGGGCTACACCTTC.

The J gene is TRBJ2-2, the V gene TRBV10-1; tentatively, D is TRBD1 (5 bases). From germline, CDR1 is WNHNN and CDR2 SYGVQD (reference sequence). The length of the CDR3 is 14 residues. V gave up 4 bases and J gave up 4 bases, with 10 bases separating them. The CDR3 here is CASSALDSTGELFF. The CDR3 DNA reads as TGCGCCAGCAGTGCCCTTGACAGCACCGGGGAGCTGTTTTTT.

The rearrangement uses TRBV10-3 and TRBJ2-5; TRBD2 matches 7 bases. The germline gives CDR1 ENHRY, CDR2 SYGVKD. The trim removed 10 bases at V and 2 bases at J, leaving 10 bases unmatched. CDR3 size: 14 residues. The CDR3 coding sequence is TGTGCCACTGGTGGGTCTAGCGGACAAGAGACCCAGTACTTC. It specifies CATGGSSGQETQYF.

The rearrangement uses TRBV19 and TRBJ1-2, with a weak D call TRBD1 (6 bases). Germline V gene data show CDR1 as LNHDA and CDR2 as SQIVND (reference sequence). The V end lost 7 bases, the J end lost 5 bases, and 17 bases lay between the germline ends. The CDR3 runs 14 residues. Here the CDR3 DNA reads TGTGCCAGTACGAAGAGACAGGAAGGATATGGCTACACCTTC. It codes for CASTKRQEGYGYTF.

The J gene is TRBJ1-1, the V gene TRBV15, with D possibly being TRBD1 (6 bases). The V gene lost 9 bases and the J gene lost 5 bases, with 16 bases spanning the gap. Germline CDR1 LNHNV, CDR2 YYDKDF (reference sequence). The CDR3 loop spans 13 amino acids. CDR3 coding DNA: TGTGCCACAAACAGGGTTGGAGGAACTGAAGCTTTCTTT. Protein product: CATNRVGGTEAFF.

The CDR3, as DNA: TGTGCCAGCAACCCCGGGACAAGGGGAACAGATACGCAGTATTTT. Translated, it gives CASNPGTRGTDTQYF. The chain recombines TRBV6-1 with TRBJ2-3, with D possibly matching TRBD1 (6 bases). CDR3 length: 15 amino acids. V was pared by 7 bases and J by 3 bases, with 17 bases between. Germline lookup yields CDR1 MNHNS and CDR2 SASEGT.

The chain has TRBV6-1 and TRBJ1-5; D remains ambiguous. Trimming took off 3 bases at V and 10 bases at J, with 16 bases between the two ends. CDR1 is MNHNS, CDR2 SASEGT, per germline. This CDR3 spans 14 amino acids. The CDR3 protein is CASSDSAEWNPQHF. In DNA, the CDR3 is TGTGCCAGCAGTGATTCGGCGGAGTGGAATCCCCAGCATTTT.

The chain is built from TRBV7-8 and TRBJ2-3; D not certain. V lost 2 bases and J 3 bases, leaving 15 bases between the germline ends. The CDR3 is made up of 16 amino acids. Per germline, CDR1 SGHVS and CDR2 FQNEAQ. The CDR3 loop reads CASSLTAPPRTDTQYF. Here the CDR3 DNA reads TGTGCCAGCAGCTTAACCGCGCCCCCGAGGACAGATACGCAGTATTTT.

V usage is TRBV6-6 and J usage is TRBJ2-7, with TRBD2 matching over 14 bases. V lost 5 bases to trimming and J lost 5 bases; unmatched junction nucleotides: 5. The germline gives CDR1 MNHNY, CDR2 SVGAGI (reference sequence). This CDR3 is built from 15 residues. CDR3 region: CASSRGTSGSHEQYV. CDR3 nucleotides: TGTGCCAGCAGTAGGGGGACTAGCGGGAGTCACGAGCAGTACGTC.

This chain uses TRBV30 with TRBJ1-2; D remains ambiguous. The CDR3 contains 14 residues. V gave up 1 base and J gave up 1 base, with 10 bases separating them. Per germline, CDR1 GTSNPN and CDR2 SVGIG (reference sequence). The CDR3 is CAWSGHAVNYGYTF. The CDR3 bases are TGTGCCTGGAGTGGGCACGCGGTTAACTATGGCTACACCTTC.

V usage is TRBV5-1 and J usage is TRBJ1-6; 7 bases are shared with TRBD1. CDR3 length: 15 residues. Germline trimming cut 1 base from V and 6 bases from J; bases unmatched to any gene: 4. Germline V gene sequence: CDR1 SGHRS, CDR2 YFSETQ. CDR3 region: CASSLTGTVNSPLHF. In DNA, the CDR3 is TGCGCCAGCAGCTTGACTGGGACAGTTAATTCACCCCTCCACTTT. Filled out from reference TRBV5-1 and TRBJ1-6, the complete variable domain reads KAGVTQTPRYLIKTRGQQVTLSCSPISGHRSVSWYQQTPGQGLQFLFEYFSETQRNKGNFPGRFSGRQFSNSRSEMNVSTLELGDSALYLCASSLTGTVNSPLHFGNGTRLTVT.

The rearrangement joins TRBV11-2 to TRBJ2-5; 7 bases match TRBD2. The CDR3 totals 15 residues. The germline gives CDR1 SGHAT, CDR2 FQNNGV. With V trimmed by 4 bases and J by 4 bases, 9 bases remained unmatched. The CDR3 sequence is CASSSGAREIETQYF. CDR3 sequence (DNA): TGTGCCAGCAGCTCTGGGGCGCGGGAGATAGAGACCCAGTACTTC.

The gene calls are TRBV11-2 and TRBJ2-1; possibly TRBD2 for D (6 bases). V was pared by 2 bases and J by 6 bases, with 17 bases between. The CDR3 loop spans 16 amino acids. Germline-derived CDR1 and CDR2 are SGHAT and FQNNGV. CDR3 DNA: TGTGCCAGCAGCTTAAACCCGGGCCGGGGAGGCAATGAGCAGTTCTTC. This sequence encodes CASSLNPGRGGNEQFF. The complete variable domain, with remaining parts taken from reference TRBV11-2 and TRBJ2-1, reads EAGVAQSPRYKIIEKRQSVAFWCNPISGHATLYWYQQILGQGPKLLIQFQNNGVVDDSQLPKDRFSAERLKGVDSTLKIQPAKLEDSAVYLCASSLNPGRGGNEQFFGPGTRLTVL.

The V gene is TRBV5-1, the J gene TRBJ1-1, with TRBD1 identical over 8 bases. The germline CDR1 and CDR2 sequences are SGHRS and YFSETQ. The ends lost 0 bases at V and 5 bases at J; junction bases unmatched: 12. The CDR3 covers 17 residues. The CDR3 region is CASSLERDRSVMTEAFF. In DNA, the CDR3 is TGCGCCAGCAGCTTGGAGAGGGACAGGTCTGTGATGACTGAAGCTTTCTTT.

V is TRBV5-1 and J is TRBJ2-7, with TRBD2 identical over 14 bases. The length of the CDR3 is 18 residues. The germline V gene encodes CDR1 SGHRS and CDR2 YFSETQ. The ends lost 5 bases at V and 0 bases at J; junction bases unmatched: 10. DNA for the CDR3: TGCGCCAGCAGACCCGGGACTAGCGGGAGAGTTTTCTCCTACGAGCAGTACTTC. Encoded protein: CASRPGTSGRVFSYEQYF.

The chain is built from TRBV7-3 and TRBJ2-4; TRBD2 aligns across 7 bases. CDR1 and CDR2 from the germline V gene are SGHTA and FQGTGA. V lost 5 bases, J lost 7 bases, and 5 bases stayed unmatched. The CDR3 contains 13 residues. The CDR3: CASSPGTNNIQYF. CDR3 sequence (DNA): TGTGCCAGCAGCCCCGGGACTAATAACATTCAGTACTTC.

This sequence joins TRBV11-2 and TRBJ2-3, with a tentative D call TRBD2 (5 bases). Per the germline V gene, CDR1 is SGHAT and CDR2 is FQNNGV. There are 15 residues in the CDR3. Trimming stripped 3 bases from V and 0 bases from J, with 10 bases between. In DNA form, the CDR3 reads TGTGCCAGCAGCTTGAATAGCGCTAGCACAGATACGCAGTATTTT. Encoded protein: CASSLNSASTDTQYF.

Here the CDR3 reads CAWSGTLYEQYF. In DNA, the CDR3 is TGTGCCTGGAGTGGGACTCTCTACGAGCAGTACTTC. V and J are TRBV30 and TRBJ2-7; tentatively, D is TRBD2 (5 bases). Germline-derived CDR1 and CDR2 are GTSNPN and SVGIG (reference sequence). With 1 base removed from V and 3 bases from J, the gap between germline ends came to 7 bases. The CDR3 totals 12 residues.

The chain has TRBV5-1 and TRBJ2-4; the match to TRBD1 covers 7 bases. Germline lookup yields CDR1 SGHRS and CDR2 YFSETQ. CDR3 size: 16 residues. V gave up 3 bases and J gave up 3 bases; unmatched junction bases: 9. In DNA, the CDR3 is TGCGCCAGCAGCTACACAGGGGTCACGGACAAAAACATTCAGTACTTC. Its translation is CASSYTGVTDKNIQYF.

V is TRBV7-9 and J is TRBJ2-5; D is ambiguous. Germline loops: CDR1 SEHNR, CDR2 FQNEAQ (reference sequence). V was clipped by 1 base and J by 2 bases, with 8 bases between them. The CDR3 is made up of 14 amino acids. In DNA form, the CDR3 reads TGTGCCAGCAGCTTAGAAGACGGGCAAGAGACCCAGTACTTC. Protein: CASSLEDGQETQYF.

V gene TRBV5-1 combines with J gene TRBJ1-6; D gene ambiguous. There are 15 residues in the CDR3. The V gene's germline CDR1 is SGHRS and CDR2 YFSETQ. V lost 0 bases and J 8 bases, leaving 12 bases between the germline ends. CDR3 coding DNA: TGCGCCAGCAGCTTGGGAGGGCACGACTATTCACCCCTCCACTTT. Translation: CASSLGGHDYSPLHF.

V gene TRBV6-5 combines with J gene TRBJ2-5; 8 nucleotides align to TRBD1. V lost 6 bases to trimming and J lost 1 base; unmatched junction nucleotides: 4. Germline CDR1 and CDR2: MNHEY and SVGAGI. This CDR3 has 14 residues. The DNA for the CDR3 is TGTGCCAGCAGCCAGGACAGGGTCCAAGAGACCCAGTACTTC. Encoded protein: CASSQDRVQETQYF.

This rearrangement joins TRBV29-1 to TRBJ1-3; D possibly corresponds to TRBD1 (6 bases). With 7 bases removed from V and 3 bases from J, the gap between germline ends came to 16 bases. The CDR3 sequence is 14 residues long. The germline V gene has CDR1 SQVTM and CDR2 ANQGSEA. CDR3 sequence (DNA): TGCAGCGCCCCCCCCCGGACAGATGGAAACACCATATATTTT. Encoded protein: CSAPPRTDGNTIYF.

V and J are TRBV23-1 and TRBJ2-7, with 12 bases lining up with TRBD2. TRBV23-1 is designated an ORF whose function remains uncertain. CDR3 length: 19 amino acids. The J segment lost 2 bases and the V segment lost 4 bases, leaving 15 bases of the junction unmatched. In nucleotides, the CDR3 is TGCGCCAGCAGTCCGGGTACTAGCGGGGGGAGCCAATTTCCCTACGAGCAGTACGTC. Protein: CASSPGTSGGSQFPYEQYV.